This TCR beta chain is from a study of human T cells and chemical hapten exposure. Overall study context: Per-sample variation in TCR yield stemmed mainly from small pooled library volume differences. Study-level points and caveats: No alteration of TCRs above 1 in 1000 frequency was seen with DPC sensitization.

V lost 0 bases and J lost 14, with 20 bases in between. Germline-derived CDR1 and CDR2 are SGDLS and YYNGEE. The CDR3 spans 14 residues. Per the original data handling: A per-sample median of around 100,000 TCRs was observed, with a range of roughly 20,000 to 750,000. TCRdb re-analysed the 5' RACE reads in MiXCR, keeping a single row per CDR3 protein. These V and J calls originate from TCRdb's pipeline instead of the authors' own analysis. The sample holds tens of thousands of distinct CDR3 sequences; roughly 15% are singletons and the top ten take around 7%. This clonotype came up a few times. Its specificity is unknown. It was unfractionated whole blood from which total RNA was extracted.

The chain links TRBV9 to TRBJ1-2, with TRBD1 as a possible D gene (5 bases). The TCR originated in a female donor in good health. The CDR3 sequence: CASSVDGRAHGGTF. DNA of the CDR3: TGTGCCAGCAGCGTAGATGGGAGGGCCCATGGGGGAACCTTC.